The entry below gives a single T cell receptor (beta chain) sequence along with its context. Its matching antigen is unknown. 60 Vbeta and 13 Jbeta primers were used in PCR. Repertoires were generated with immunoSEQ multiplex PCR, while TCRdb's copy carries only in-frame clones and drops some. The sample contains about 130,000 clones, 80% of which appear only once. The sample belongs to a study of cytomegalovirus exposure and HLA in healthy donors. Study-level background: Genetic ancestry analysis placed under 90% of the 300 to 400 donors that were genotyped in the Caucasian-associated cluster.

Study-level results: Sequencing probably produced one cluster of sequence variants that were highly shared.

V lost 7 bases to trimming and J lost 1 base, with 8 bases between them. This CDR3 contains 11 residues. From germline, CDR1 is GTSNPN and CDR2 SVGIG (reference sequence). This receptor was taken from a man between 35 and 55 years old in good health and CMV-seronegative. Sequencing input: PBMCs. The genes are TRBV30 and TRBJ2-7; a possible D gene is TRBD1 (5 bases). DNA for the CDR3: TGTGCCTTCAGGGTTTCCTACGAGCAGTACTTC. Translation gives CAFRVSYEQYF.